A single sample gave rise to the 22 T cell receptor beta chains below, sequenced in a study of T cell responses to AZD1222 COVID-19 vaccine. The table came from immunoSEQ multiplex PCR; TCRdb's copy has only in-frame clones and leaves some out. Of 30,000 to 35,000 clones in the sample, just over 90% were seen once. Sequenced material: peripheral blood, taken on day 0 of AZD1222 vaccination. These TCRs come from an adult in good health.

This chain links TRBV7-9 with TRBJ1-6; 7 nucleotides match TRBD1. The CDR3 spans 18 residues. Germline V gene lookup returns CDR1 SEHNR and CDR2 FQNEAQ (reference sequence). V shed 1 base and J 7 bases; nucleotides not matched to a gene: 13. The CDR3 DNA reads TGTGCCAGCAGCTTAGTAGGGGGCTCACAGGGAAGGAATTCACCCCTCCACTTT. Protein: CASSLVGGSQGRNSPLHF. Drawing the rest from reference TRBV7-9 and TRBJ1-6, the complete variable domain is DTGVSQNPRHKITKRGQNVTFRCDPISEHNRLYWYRQTLGQGPEFLTYFQNEAQLEKSRLLSDRFSAERPKGSFSTLEIQRTEQGDSAMYLCASSLVGGSQGRNSPLHFGNGTRLTVT.

The genes are TRBV10-3 and TRBJ1-4, with 7 bases that match TRBD1. Germline trimming cut 8 bases from V and 8 bases from J; bases unmatched to any gene: 11. Per the germline V gene, CDR1 is ENHRY and CDR2 is SYGVKD. The CDR3 is 14 amino acids. For the CDR3, the DNA is TGTGCCATCGGGGCCGGGACAGTTGGAGAAAAACTGTTTTTT. Residues: CAIGAGTVGEKLFF.

This chain connects TRBV5-6 to TRBJ2-3; 7 bases agree with TRBD2. CDR1 SGHDT and CDR2 YYEEEE come from the germline V gene. Losses at the gene ends were 1 base for V and 1 base for J; bases not matched to a gene: 0. This CDR3 contains 14 residues. The CDR3 loop is CASSLSGGTDTQYF. CDR3 nucleotides: TGTGCCAGCAGCTTGAGCGGGGGCACAGATACGCAGTATTTT.

This clone was seen just once. CDR3 nucleotide sequence: TGTGCCAGCAGTCTTCGGACAGGGGCGACTTCACGCACAGATACGCAGTATTTT. Translated, it gives CASSLRTGATSRTDTQYF. V usage is TRBV6-6 and J usage is TRBJ2-3; 9 nucleotides match TRBD1. With V trimmed by 5 bases and J by 1 base, 13 bases remained unmatched. Germline V CDR1 and CDR2: MNHNY, SVGAGI (reference sequence). This CDR3 is 18 amino acids long.

The J gene is TRBJ2-3, the V gene TRBV9; unclear D gene. This CDR3 spans 13 amino acids. Trimming cost V 4 bases and J 3 bases, with 9 bases left between them. Germline V gives CDR1 SGDLS, CDR2 YYNGEE. The CDR3 DNA follows: TGTGCCAGCAGCACCCAACCAACAGATACGCAGTATTTT. This sequence encodes CASSTQPTDTQYF.

V is TRBV29-1 and J is TRBJ1-2; possible D gene TRBD1, 5 bases. CDR1 and CDR2 from the germline V gene are SQVTM and ANQGSEA. The V gene lost 0 bases and the J gene lost 4 bases, with 15 bases spanning the gap. This CDR3 spans 15 amino acids. DNA for the CDR3: TGCAGCGTTGAAGATCGTATCAGGGAGCGCTATGGCTACACCTTC. This translates into CSVEDRIRERYGYTF.

The chain recombines TRBV6-6 with TRBJ2-7; D is undetermined. Germline values: CDR1 MNHNY, CDR2 SVGAGI (reference sequence). The CDR3 runs to 11 residues. V dropped 4 bases and J dropped 4 bases, with 5 bases sitting between them. The CDR3 DNA is TGTGCCAGCAGTTCCATATACGAGCAGTACTTC. Translating gives CASSSIYEQYF.

The V gene is TRBV3-1 (or the pseudogene TRBV3-2), the J gene TRBJ1-1; TRBD1 matches at 7 bases. The germline V gene encodes CDR1 LGHDT and CDR2 YNNKEL (reference sequence). The V segment lost 5 bases and the J segment 5 bases; nucleotides outside the gene matches: 5. CDR3 size: 13 residues. CDR3 coding DNA: TGTGCCAGCAGCGCTAACAGGGGAACTGAAGCTTTCTTT. It encodes CASSANRGTEAFF.

The CDR3 region is CASSNRFYEQYF. The CDR3 DNA sequence: TGTGCCAGCAGTAACAGGTTCTACGAGCAGTACTTC. This chain links TRBV27 with TRBJ2-7, with a possible D match to TRBD1 (5 bases). V lost 5 bases and J lost 3, with 8 bases in between. The CDR3 loop spans 12 amino acids. Germline V CDR1 and CDR2: MNHEY, SMNVEV (reference sequence).

The count of this clone is one. The chain joins TRBV6-5 to TRBJ1-6, with D possibly being TRBD1 (5 bases). V lost 10 bases and J 9 bases, leaving 22 bases between the germline ends. The CDR3 covers 15 residues. CDR1 and CDR2 (germline): MNHEY, SVGAGI. Here the CDR3 reads CATSTWGVSGSPLHF. In DNA form, the CDR3 reads TGTGCCACCTCGACCTGGGGGGTTTCGGGTTCACCCCTCCACTTT.

This clone occurred once. The rearrangement links TRBV7-2 to TRBJ2-3; possibly TRBD2 for D (6 bases). The V gene's germline CDR1 is SGHTA and CDR2 FQGNSA. The length of the CDR3 is 15 residues. The ends were cut back, 7 bases at V and 3 bases at J, with 17 bases in the middle. CDR3 sequence reads: CASTWSGGKTDTQYF. In DNA, the CDR3 is TGTGCCAGCACCTGGTCCGGGGGTAAAACAGATACGCAGTATTTT.

The chain carries TRBV5-4 and TRBJ2-5, with D tentatively TRBD1 or TRBD2 (6 bases each). Germline CDR1 is SGHNT and CDR2 is YYREEE (reference sequence). The CDR3 is 17 amino acids. V was shortened by 4 bases and J by 4 bases, with 23 bases between the two germline ends. The CDR3 region is CASSDPGATGRGETQYF. Written as DNA, the CDR3 is TGTGCCAGCAGCGACCCGGGGGCAACAGGGCGTGGAGAGACCCAGTACTTC.

The chain links TRBV7-2 to TRBJ1-2; D is unresolved. The CDR3 totals 14 residues. Germline lookup yields CDR1 SGHTA and CDR2 FQGNSA. V lost 2 bases and J lost 8, with 15 bases in between. CDR3 sequence: CASSLTSPGEGYTF. For the CDR3, the DNA is TGTGCCAGCAGCTTAACTTCGCCCGGAGAAGGCTACACCTTC.

CDR3 coding DNA: TGTGCCAGCAGCTCGAATAGCGTTCGGAGGGAGACCCAGTACTTC. Its translation is CASSSNSVRRETQYF. The chain carries TRBV5-4 and TRBJ2-5, with D perhaps matching TRBD2 (5 bases). CDR1 and CDR2 (germline): SGHNT, YYREEE (reference sequence). CDR3 length: 15 residues. Trimming cost V 3 bases and J 5 bases, with 17 bases left between them.

The gene calls are TRBV12-3 or TRBV12-4 and TRBJ1-6; 8 positions match TRBD1. V was clipped by 6 bases and J by 10 bases; unmatched bases: 5. This CDR3 is 13 amino acids long. The CDR3 DNA follows: TGTGCCAGCAGGCAGGGGGCGAGATCACCCCTCCACTTT. It codes for CASRQGARSPLHF.

This chain joins TRBV7-7 and TRBJ2-7, with 11 bases lining up with TRBD2. V trimming: 1 base; J trimming: 4 bases; junction bases outside the gene matches: 9. CDR1 is SSHAT, CDR2 FNYEAQ, per germline (reference sequence). The length of the CDR3 is 17 residues. CDR3 bases: TGTGCCAGCAGCTTAGGAGCGGGGACTAGCGGAACTTACGAGCAGTACTTC. This encodes CASSLGAGTSGTYEQYF.

This sequence joins TRBV7-2 and TRBJ2-5, with 8 bases that match TRBD2. From germline, CDR1 is SGHTA and CDR2 FQGNSA. The junction had 4 bases not matched to a gene; V was cut back by 3 bases and J by 1 base. The CDR3 is 15 amino acids. This chain's CDR3 is CASSLSRGAQETQYF. The CDR3 DNA sequence: TGTGCCAGCAGCTTGTCGCGGGGGGCCCAAGAGACCCAGTACTTC. Combining the CDR3 with reference TRBV7-2 and TRBJ2-5 gives the whole variable domain GAGVSQSPSNKVTEKGKDVELRCDPISGHTALYWYRQSLGQGLEFLIYFQGNSAPDKSGLPSDRFSAERTGGSVSTLTIQRTQQEDSAVYLCASSLSRGAQETQYFGPGTRLLVL.

V and J are TRBV6-2 or TRBV6-3 and TRBJ1-1; D is possibly TRBD1 (5 bases). V lost 7 bases and J lost 9, with 18 bases in between. The CDR3 has 13 residues. In germline, CDR1 is MNHEY, CDR2 SVGEGT. The CDR3 here is CASTPPGSGQAFF. For the CDR3, the DNA is TGTGCCAGCACCCCACCCGGCTCGGGACAAGCTTTCTTT.

The CDR3 DNA is TGCAGCGTTGAAGCTGCTTTCGAGCAGTACTTC. Encoded protein: CSVEAAFEQYF. The rearrangement links TRBV29-1 to TRBJ2-7; D call uncertain. Trimming shortened V by 1 base and J by 6 bases, and 7 bases separated the two germline ends. This CDR3 has 11 residues. Germline V CDR1 and CDR2: SQVTM, ANQGSEA.

This chain connects TRBV7-2 to TRBJ1-2, with a possible D match to TRBD1 (5 bases). V was shortened by 1 base and J by 8 bases, with 11 bases between the two germline ends. The germline V gene encodes CDR1 SGHTA and CDR2 FQGNSA. The CDR3 covers 13 residues. CDR3 sequence reads: CASSLVTAGGYTF. CDR3 nucleotide sequence: TGTGCCAGCAGCTTAGTGACAGCGGGGGGCTACACCTTC.

The chain links TRBV12-3 or TRBV12-4 to TRBJ2-7; D remains ambiguous. This CDR3 has 12 amino acids. V was cut by 3 bases and J by 0 bases, with 3 bases left in between. CDR3 DNA sequence: TGTGCCAGCAGTTTGACCTCCTACGAGCAGTACTTC. Residues: CASSLTSYEQYF.

The chain is built from TRBV6-2 or TRBV6-3 and TRBJ1-4, with unresolved D. Trimming cost V 0 bases and J 0 bases, with 5 bases left between them. The CDR3 totals 15 residues. Germline lookup yields CDR1 MNHEY and CDR2 SVGEGT. The CDR3 DNA is TGTGCCAGCAGTTACTCGAGGTCAACTAATGAAAAACTGTTTTTT. The encoded protein is CASSYSRSTNEKLFF.